The next 26 T cell receptor beta chains were all read from a single sample in a study of vaccination effects on CD4 cells after COVID-19. After expansion with viral peptide pools in the ViraFEST assay, antigen-specific CD4+ T cells were sequenced. Scientists isolated CD4+ T cells after a roughly 9-day culture period ended. None of the vaccinated had previously contracted SARS-CoV-2, and their nucleocapsid antibodies tested negative. Antigens of these TCRs are unknown. Generated by immunoSEQ multiplex PCR, the TCRdb table keeps only in-frame clones and is missing some. Of around 63,000 clones in the sample, 70% to 85% were seen once. The sample was CD4+ T cells from PBMCs cultured with HCoV-OC43 spike peptides, taken before COVID-19 vaccination. Subset denoted: HCoV-OC43 spike overlapping peptide pool stimulation. The receptors shown here come from a human donor who received a COVID-19 vaccine.

The chain carries TRBV5-1 and TRBJ2-7; 7 nucleotides align to TRBD1. CDR1 is SGHRS and CDR2 is YFSETQ in the germline V gene. The CDR3 totals 14 residues. V shed 0 bases, J shed 3 bases, and the junction held 3 bases outside the gene matches. In DNA form, the CDR3 reads TGCGCCAGCAGCTTGGCGTCAGGGGGCTACGAGCAGTACGTC. Residues: CASSLASGGYEQYV.

J is TRBJ2-7 and V is TRBV28, with 7 bases that match TRBD2. This CDR3 has 11 residues. Germline CDR1 MDHEN, CDR2 SYDVKM. The CDR3 sequence: CATTGGGSFLV. The CDR3 region has the DNA TGTGCCACCACTGGGGGGGGGAGTTTTCTTGTC.

This clone was counted a few times. The genes are TRBV6-5 and TRBJ1-2; the D gene is possibly TRBD1 (5 bases). The V end was cut by 6 bases, the J end by 2 bases, with 10 bases between. The CDR3 has 13 amino acids. Germline CDR1 MNHEY, CDR2 SVGAGI. The chain's CDR3 is CASRLQENYGYTF. The CDR3 region has the DNA TGTGCCAGCAGGTTACAGGAGAACTATGGCTACACCTTC.

This clone was observed a few times. V usage is TRBV5-8 and J usage is TRBJ2-3; possibly TRBD2 for D (6 bases). Trimming pared 7 bases from V and 1 base from J, leaving 19 bases between. This CDR3 contains 16 residues. Germline CDR1 SGHTS, CDR2 YDEGEE. CDR3 coding DNA: TGTGCCAGCCCTGGGTGGGGCGGGGTACGCACAGATACGCAGTATTTT. Residues: CASPGWGGVRTDTQYF.

The genes are TRBV19 and TRBJ1-4, with 10 bases fitting TRBD1. Germline V gene sequence: CDR1 LNHDA, CDR2 SQIVND (reference sequence). The CDR3 spans 15 residues. The V gene end was trimmed by 10 bases and the J gene end by 3 bases; junction bases not matched to a gene: 8. CDR3 sequence reads: CATKDRGTANEKLFF. In DNA form, the CDR3 reads TGTGCCACCAAGGACAGGGGGACGGCTAATGAAAAACTGTTTTTT. Filled out from reference TRBV19 and TRBJ1-4, the complete variable domain reads DGGITQSPKYLFRKEGQNVTLSCEQNLNHDAMYWYRQDPGQGLRLIYYSQIVNDFQKGDIAEGYSVSREKKESFPLTVTSAQKNPTAFYLCATKDRGTANEKLFFGSGTQLSVL.

This clone was seen more than once but under ten times. The chain couples TRBV5-1 to TRBJ1-2, with 7 bases identical to TRBD1. The CDR3 is made up of 14 amino acids. J was trimmed by 9 bases and V by 4 bases; bases with no gene match: 12. Germline V gene data show CDR1 as SGHRS and CDR2 as YFSETQ. CDR3 DNA sequence: TGCGCCAGCAGCGGAACGGTCGGGACAGAGAGCTACACCTTC. This translates into CASSGTVGTESYTF.

The chain combines TRBV28 with TRBJ2-3, with 10 bases aligning to TRBD2. The trim removed 1 base at V and 5 bases at J, leaving 3 bases unmatched. CDR1 and CDR2 from the germline V gene are MDHEN and SYDVKM. This CDR3 region has 15 residues. For the CDR3, the DNA is TGTGCCAGCAGTTTATCAGCGGGGGGGGAAGATACGCAGTATTTT. Amino acid sequence: CASSLSAGGEDTQYF.

The chain has TRBV10-2 and TRBJ1-4; 7 bases map to TRBD1. Germline CDR1 is WSHSY and CDR2 is SAAADI. This CDR3 has 14 residues. Trimming at V came to 7 bases and at J to 6 bases, leaving 8 bases not matched to a gene. The CDR3 spells CASNLQGRDEKLFF. In DNA form, the CDR3 reads TGCGCCAGCAACTTACAGGGGAGAGATGAAAAACTGTTTTTT.

The chain is built from TRBV7-3 and TRBJ1-1; 9 bases agree with TRBD1. V was clipped by 3 bases and J by 7 bases; unmatched bases: 3. The CDR3 length is 13 residues. CDR1 and CDR2 (germline): SGHTA, FQGTGA. As DNA, the CDR3 is TGTGCCAGCAGCTTTAGGACAGGGGATGAAGCTTTCTTT. This codes for CASSFRTGDEAFF.

The rearrangement uses TRBV21-1 and TRBJ2-7; the table's D call, TRBD1, was not checked against the DNA. TRBV21-1 is flagged as a pseudogene. The CDR3 loop spans 13 amino acids. CDR3 in DNA: TGTGCCAGCAGCAAGATCGACAGGGACGAGCAGTACGTC. This sequence encodes CASSKIDRDEQYV.

The J gene is TRBJ2-1, the V gene TRBV19; TRBD2 aligns across 7 bases. CDR3 length equals 17 residues. The V segment lost 4 bases and the J segment 4 bases; nucleotides outside the gene matches: 13. CDR1 LNHDA and CDR2 SQIVND come from the germline V gene (reference sequence). In nucleotides, the CDR3 is TGTGCCAGTAGTAAGGATGGGAGGGTGGCAGCGTACAATGAGCAGTTCTTC. It translates to CASSKDGRVAAYNEQFF.

V usage is TRBV7-2 and J usage is TRBJ2-5; 9 bases line up with TRBD1. From germline, CDR1 is SGHTA and CDR2 FQGNSA. V was clipped by 4 bases and J by 4 bases; unmatched bases: 16. The CDR3 has 18 residues. The CDR3 reads CASSYGGQGLIIRETQYF. The DNA for the CDR3 is TGTGCCAGCAGCTACGGCGGACAGGGGTTAATAATTCGAGAGACCCAGTACTTC.

The chain uses TRBV4-2 and TRBJ2-3, with a weak D call TRBD2 (6 bases). This CDR3 is built from 16 residues. Between the trimmed V and J ends, which lost 0 bases and 5 bases, there was a span of 15 bases. Germline values: CDR1 LGHNA, CDR2 YNFKEQ. CDR3 coding DNA: TGTGCCAGCAGCCAAGATGGGGGGACCTTAGGAGATACGCAGTATTTT. It specifies CASSQDGGTLGDTQYF.

The rearrangement joins TRBV5-1 to TRBJ2-1, with D perhaps TRBD1 (6 bases). Germline V lookup: CDR1 SGHRS, CDR2 YFSETQ. There are 13 residues in the CDR3. Deletions cut 5 bases from V and 8 bases from J, with 14 bases between. The CDR3 DNA follows: TGCGCCAGCAGAGCCGGGACAAACTATGAGCAGTTCTTC. It encodes CASRAGTNYEQFF.

This clone was counted only a few times. The chain employs TRBV10-3 and TRBJ1-5; no clear D. The germline V gene encodes CDR1 ENHRY and CDR2 SYGVKD. Trimming left V 4 bases short and J 3 bases short, with 19 bases between. This CDR3 is built from 17 residues. This chain's CDR3 is CAISGGVTGSINQPQHF. CDR3 DNA sequence: TGTGCCATCAGTGGTGGGGTGACCGGTTCTATCAATCAGCCCCAGCATTTT.

J is TRBJ1-1 and V is TRBV7-9; D call uncertain. Trimming stripped 5 bases from V and 2 bases from J, with 9 bases between. The CDR3 consists of 13 residues. Germline values: CDR1 SEHNR, CDR2 FQNEAQ (reference sequence). CDR3 bases: TGTGCCAGCAGCCTCAGACCTAACACTGAAGCTTTCTTT. It encodes CASSLRPNTEAFF.

The chain joins TRBV14 to TRBJ2-5; TRBD1 aligns across 7 bases. Per the germline V gene, CDR1 is SGHDN and CDR2 is FVKESK. The CDR3 length is 16 residues. V trimming: 4 bases; J trimming: 4 bases; junction bases outside the gene matches: 12. CDR3 sequence reads: CASSRGGQVWSETQYF. As DNA, the CDR3 is TGTGCCAGCAGCCGAGGAGGACAGGTTTGGTCAGAGACCCAGTACTTC.

This chain joins TRBV23-1 and TRBJ1-3, with D possibly TRBD1 on 6 matching bases. TRBV23-1 is given ORF status, its function remaining uncertain. The CDR3 loop spans 17 amino acids. Trimming pared 0 bases from V and 7 bases from J, leaving 19 bases between. CDR3 DNA sequence: TGCGCCAGCAGTCAATCATGGGGGGGGGCAGTGGGGAACACCATATATTTT. It specifies CASSQSWGGAVGNTIYF.

The V call is TRBV4-1, the J call TRBJ2-1; no definite D call. The CDR3 sequence is 15 residues long. Germline V lookup: CDR1 MGHRA, CDR2 YSYEKL. The V end was cut by 4 bases, the J end by 1 base, with 11 bases between. The CDR3 DNA reads as TGCGCCAGCAGCCCCCGGGCTGGTTCCTACAATGAGCAGTTCTTC. This gives the protein CASSPRAGSYNEQFF.

The chain combines TRBV27 with TRBJ1-5; the D is unclear. Germline values: CDR1 MNHEY, CDR2 SMNVEV (reference sequence). Trimming left V 3 bases short and J 2 bases short, with 14 bases between. The length of the CDR3 is 16 residues. This chain's CDR3 is CASSFISPPGNQPQHF. In DNA form, the CDR3 reads TGTGCCAGCAGTTTTATCTCCCCCCCCGGCAATCAGCCCCAGCATTTT.

The CDR3 loop reads CASSFWASANTGELFF. The CDR3 region has the DNA TGTGCCAGCAGCTTTTGGGCAAGCGCGAACACCGGGGAGCTGTTTTTT. The chain couples TRBV7-8 to TRBJ2-2, with D unclear. The germline V gene encodes CDR1 SGHVS and CDR2 FQNEAQ. Trimming removed 3 bases at V and 0 bases at J, with 11 bases between. There are 16 residues in the CDR3.

The sample holds a few counts of this clone. The chain couples TRBV5-1 to TRBJ2-2; D is possibly TRBD2 (6 bases). Germline V lookup: CDR1 SGHRS, CDR2 YFSETQ. The CDR3 has 15 residues. With 0 bases removed from V and 4 bases from J, the gap between germline ends came to 10 bases. Here the CDR3 reads CASSLVQGGTGELFF. DNA for the CDR3: TGCGCCAGCAGCTTGGTCCAGGGAGGCACCGGGGAGCTGTTTTTT.

By sample share, this clone is medium-sized. The genes are TRBV4-1 and TRBJ2-1; D may be TRBD1 or TRBD2 (6 bases each). V was trimmed by 6 bases and J by 4 bases, leaving 13 bases between them. The CDR3 extends over 14 amino acids. Germline CDR1 MGHRA, CDR2 YSYEKL. CDR3 in amino acids: CASSEGGRYNEQFF. As DNA, the CDR3 is TGCGCCAGCAGTGAGGGGGGCAGATACAATGAGCAGTTCTTC.

The chain is built from TRBV5-1 and TRBJ2-5; D may be TRBD2 (6 bases). V was cut by 0 bases and J by 8 bases, with 14 bases left in between. The CDR3 has 14 amino acids. Germline loops: CDR1 SGHRS, CDR2 YFSETQ. The CDR3 DNA is TGCGCCAGCAGCTTGGTGGGAGGCCCCGGTACCCAGTACTTC. Its protein is CASSLVGGPGTQYF.

The rearrangement joins TRBV6-5 to TRBJ2-1; tentative D call: TRBD2 (7 bases). The germline gives CDR1 MNHEY, CDR2 SVGAGI. This CDR3 region has 16 residues. V lost 2 bases, J lost 6 bases, and 17 bases lay in between. The CDR3: CASSYGGANLRNEQFF. CDR3 coding DNA: TGTGCCAGCAGTTACGGGGGGGCGAATCTTCGCAATGAGCAGTTCTTC.

V gene TRBV7-3 combines with J gene TRBJ1-2; 7 positions agree with TRBD1. Germline V gene sequence: CDR1 SGHTA, CDR2 FQGTGA. This CDR3 comprises 13 residues. With 2 bases clipped from V and 6 bases from J, the junction kept 3 bases outside the gene matches. The CDR3 loop reads CASSLPTGDGYTF. CDR3 bases: TGTGCCAGCAGCTTACCTACAGGGGATGGCTACACCTTC. The variable domain in full, completed from reference TRBV7-3 and TRBJ1-2, reads GAGVSQTPSNKVTEKGKYVELRCDPISGHTALYWYRQSLGQGPEFLIYFQGTGAADDSGLPNDRFFAVRPEGSVSTLKIQRTERGDSAVYLCASSLPTGDGYTFGSGTRLTVV.